The 19 T cell receptor beta chains reported below all come from one sample, sequenced in a study of T cell changes during pregnancy in multiple sclerosis. Clones were sequenced by immunoSEQ multiplex PCR, and TCRdb holds only the in-frame ones, with some missing. The sample holds approximately 58,000 clones, around nine tenths seen once. This specimen consisted of peripheral blood, obtained in the second trimester of pregnancy. These receptors originate from a female donor with multiple sclerosis, enrolled in a pregnancy study.

The V gene is TRBV7-9, the J gene TRBJ2-1, with 8 bases aligning to TRBD1. This CDR3 region has 14 residues. Germline-derived CDR1 and CDR2 are SEHNR and FQNEAQ (reference sequence). J gave up 9 bases and V 0 bases, and 4 bases lay outside the gene matches. The CDR3 reads CASSLAAGGSEQFF. The CDR3 DNA reads TGTGCCAGCAGCTTAGCGGCAGGGGGCTCTGAGCAGTTCTTC.

The rearrangement uses TRBV18 and TRBJ1-2; D unresolved. The length of the CDR3 is 13 residues. V dropped 3 bases and J dropped 8 bases, with 13 bases sitting between them. Germline V gene lookup returns CDR1 KGHSH and CDR2 LQKENI. The CDR3 DNA sequence: TGTGCCAGCTCACCTGGGCAGATGTCCGGCTACACCTTC. Its protein product is CASSPGQMSGYTF.

This chain uses TRBV19 with TRBJ1-1; 11 bases match TRBD1. With 4 bases clipped from V and 4 bases from J, the junction kept 8 bases outside the gene matches. Germline loops: CDR1 LNHDA, CDR2 SQIVND (reference sequence). The CDR3 has 16 amino acids. In nucleotides, the CDR3 is TGTGCCAGTAGTACCCCCGGGACAGGGGGTTTCACTGAAGCTTTCTTT. As protein: CASSTPGTGGFTEAFF. Using reference TRBV19 and TRBJ1-1 for the parts outside the CDR3, the full variable domain is DGGITQSPKYLFRKEGQNVTLSCEQNLNHDAMYWYRQDPGQGLRLIYYSQIVNDFQKGDIAEGYSVSREKKESFPLTVTSAQKNPTAFYLCASSTPGTGGFTEAFFGQGTRLTVV.

In DNA, the CDR3 is TGTGCCAGCAGTGTTGATAGCGGTTACGAGCAGTACTTC. It specifies CASSVDSGYEQYF. The J gene is TRBJ2-7, the V gene TRBV2; tentative D call: TRBD2 (6 bases). The V gene lost 4 bases and the J gene lost 4 bases, with 11 bases spanning the gap. CDR3 size: 13 residues. Germline-derived CDR1 and CDR2 are SNHLY and FYNNEI.

This chain links TRBV18 with TRBJ2-5; no clear D. Trimming stripped 6 bases from V and 2 bases from J, with 13 bases between. Germline values: CDR1 KGHSH, CDR2 LQKENI. The CDR3 runs 14 residues. The CDR3 protein is CASSSYFPQETQYF. As DNA, the CDR3 is TGTGCCAGCTCTTCTTATTTCCCGCAAGAGACCCAGTACTTC.

CDR3 nucleotides: TGTGCCAGCAGTTCCGGGACTCCGCCATACGAGCAGTACTTC. Its translation: CASSSGTPPYEQYF. V gene TRBV6-5 combines with J gene TRBJ2-5, with a weak D call TRBD2 (6 bases). The J call may not be correct, given that the DNA end is closer to TRBJ2-7. The germline V gene encodes CDR1 MNHEY and CDR2 SVGAGI. This CDR3 contains 14 residues.

The CDR3 loop is CASSPAWGQGATNEKLFF. In DNA form, the CDR3 reads TGCGCCAGCAGCCCCGCATGGGGACAGGGGGCAACTAATGAAAAACTGTTTTTT. The rearrangement joins TRBV5-1 to TRBJ1-4, with TRBD1 matching 11 bases. This CDR3 is built from 18 residues. Germline loops: CDR1 SGHRS, CDR2 YFSETQ. The V gene end was trimmed by 4 bases and the J gene end by 0 bases; junction bases not matched to a gene: 8.

The chain joins TRBV11-2 to TRBJ2-1; D is undetermined. This CDR3 is built from 15 residues. Trimming took 2 bases from V and 1 from J, leaving 9 bases between them. CDR1 SGHAT and CDR2 FQNNGV come from the germline V gene. CDR3 DNA sequence: TGTGCCAGCAGCTTAAATGGCGGTTCCTACAATGAGCAGTTCTTC. Translated: CASSLNGGSYNEQFF.

This clone has only a few counts. The V and J genes are TRBV10-1 and TRBJ2-5; 12 nucleotides agree with TRBD1. Unmatched junction bases numbered 10, after V lost 6 bases and J lost 5 bases. CDR1 is WNHNN and CDR2 is SYGVQD in the germline V gene (reference sequence). This CDR3 has 16 amino acids. The CDR3 sequence is CASSRRGTGGFETQYF. The CDR3 DNA follows: TGCGCCAGCAGCCGCCGCGGGACAGGGGGCTTCGAGACCCAGTACTTC.

The chain joins TRBV5-6 to TRBJ2-3; D call uncertain. The length of the CDR3 is 14 residues. The germline V and J ends were trimmed by 1 base and 4 bases, with 10 bases remaining between them. Germline V gives CDR1 SGHDT, CDR2 YYEEEE. The CDR3 DNA reads TGTGCCAGCAGCTTGAGGCAGGTGCCAGATACGCAGTATTTT. Its translation is CASSLRQVPDTQYF.

The J gene is TRBJ1-2, the V gene TRBV10-3, with 7 bases lining up with TRBD1. The germline V gene encodes CDR1 ENHRY and CDR2 SYGVKD. This CDR3 has 14 amino acids. V shed 8 bases, J shed 0 bases, and the junction held 6 bases outside the gene matches. CDR3: CAIRPGGTNYGYTF. The CDR3 DNA reads as TGTGCCATCCGGCCAGGGGGGACTAACTATGGCTACACCTTC.

The rearrangement joins TRBV19 to TRBJ2-3; 7 bases line up with TRBD2. CDR1 and CDR2 from the germline V gene are LNHDA and SQIVND (reference sequence). The CDR3 is 14 residues long. V was pared by 7 bases and J by 1 base, with 5 bases of the junction left unmatched. The CDR3 loop reads CASTIAGGTDTQYF. The CDR3 DNA reads as TGTGCCAGTACCATAGCGGGCGGCACAGATACGCAGTATTTT. Using reference TRBV19 and TRBJ2-3 for the parts outside the CDR3, the full variable domain is DGGITQSPKYLFRKEGQNVTLSCEQNLNHDAMYWYRQDPGQGLRLIYYSQIVNDFQKGDIAEGYSVSREKKESFPLTVTSAQKNPTAFYLCASTIAGGTDTQYFGPGTRLTVL.

The V and J genes are TRBV28 and TRBJ2-5, with D perhaps matching TRBD1 (6 bases). The germline V gene has CDR1 MDHEN and CDR2 SYDVKM. Trimming shortened V by 2 bases and J by 5 bases, and 15 bases separated the two germline ends. The CDR3 is made up of 15 amino acids. The CDR3 DNA reads as TGTGCCAGCAGTTTAGGTCAGGGGTTCGGTGAGACCCAGTACTTC. Its translation is CASSLGQGFGETQYF.

This chain joins TRBV19 and TRBJ2-7, with D possibly TRBD2 on 5 matching bases. The germline CDR1 and CDR2 sequences are LNHDA and SQIVND (reference sequence). The ends were cut back, 3 bases at V and 0 bases at J, with 9 bases in the middle. The CDR3 covers 14 residues. CDR3 nucleotides: TGTGCCAGTAGTATTGAGGGCTTCTCCTACGAGCAGTACTTC. This sequence encodes CASSIEGFSYEQYF.

The chain carries TRBV5-4 and TRBJ2-1, with TRBD2 identical over 14 bases. V shed 0 bases, J shed 15 bases, and the junction held 5 bases outside the gene matches. CDR1 and CDR2 (germline): SGHNT, YYREEE (reference sequence). The CDR3 runs to 14 residues. CDR3 protein: CASSLAGTSGRSFF. CDR3 bases: TGTGCCAGCAGCTTGGCCGGGACTAGCGGGAGATCGTTCTTC.

The genes are TRBV6-5 and TRBJ2-1, with 8 bases fitting TRBD1. V shed 5 bases and J 8 bases; nucleotides not matched to a gene: 8. The germline CDR1 and CDR2 sequences are MNHEY and SVGAGI. This CDR3 is built from 14 residues. Written as DNA, the CDR3 is TGTGCCAGCAGTAGGACAGGGATTATCGATGAGCAGTTCTTC. It specifies CASSRTGIIDEQFF.

This chain joins TRBV28 and TRBJ1-5; D is perhaps TRBD1 (6 bases). The germline V and J ends were trimmed by 6 bases and 6 bases, with 18 bases remaining between them. There are 15 residues in the CDR3. Germline lookup yields CDR1 MDHEN and CDR2 SYDVKM. CDR3 DNA: TGTGCCAGCAGAGCAGGGGATAGCACTGGTCAGCCCCAGCATTTT. Translating gives CASRAGDSTGQPQHF. Full variable domain (remainder filled in from reference TRBV28 and TRBJ1-5): DVKVTQSSRYLVKRTGEKVFLECVQDMDHENMFWYRQDPGLGLRLIYFSYDVKMKEKGDIPEGYSVSREKKERFSLILESASTNQTSMYLCASRAGDSTGQPQHFGDGTRLSIL.

A few counts support this clone. The V gene is TRBV10-3, the J gene TRBJ2-7, with a possible D match to TRBD1 (6 bases). CDR3 length equals 13 residues. Germline loops: CDR1 ENHRY, CDR2 SYGVKD. The V end was cut by 4 bases, the J end by 0 bases, with 7 bases between. Here the CDR3 DNA reads TGTGCCATCAGTGGAGGGGGCTCCTACGAGCAGTACTTC. This codes for CAISGGGSYEQYF.

This clone has only a few counts. The rearrangement joins TRBV7-9 to TRBJ2-7; 8 bases agree with TRBD2. V gave up 4 bases and J gave up 7 bases; unmatched junction bases: 15. CDR3 size: 16 residues. Per germline, CDR1 SEHNR and CDR2 FQNEAQ (reference sequence). DNA for the CDR3: TGTGCCAGCAGCTCCCTCGGACTAGCCTCCCCGGAAGAGCAGTACTTC. The encoded protein is CASSSLGLASPEEQYF.